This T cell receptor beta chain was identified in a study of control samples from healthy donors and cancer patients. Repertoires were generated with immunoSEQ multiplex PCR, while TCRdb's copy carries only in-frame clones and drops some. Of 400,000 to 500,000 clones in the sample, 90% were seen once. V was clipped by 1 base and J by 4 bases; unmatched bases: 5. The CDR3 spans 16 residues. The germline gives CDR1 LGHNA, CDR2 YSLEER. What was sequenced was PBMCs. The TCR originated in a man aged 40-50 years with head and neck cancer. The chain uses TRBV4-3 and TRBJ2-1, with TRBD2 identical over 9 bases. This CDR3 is CASSQGLAVSYNEQFF. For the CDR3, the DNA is TGCGCCAGCAGCCAAGGACTAGCGGTTTCATACAATGAGCAGTTCTTC.